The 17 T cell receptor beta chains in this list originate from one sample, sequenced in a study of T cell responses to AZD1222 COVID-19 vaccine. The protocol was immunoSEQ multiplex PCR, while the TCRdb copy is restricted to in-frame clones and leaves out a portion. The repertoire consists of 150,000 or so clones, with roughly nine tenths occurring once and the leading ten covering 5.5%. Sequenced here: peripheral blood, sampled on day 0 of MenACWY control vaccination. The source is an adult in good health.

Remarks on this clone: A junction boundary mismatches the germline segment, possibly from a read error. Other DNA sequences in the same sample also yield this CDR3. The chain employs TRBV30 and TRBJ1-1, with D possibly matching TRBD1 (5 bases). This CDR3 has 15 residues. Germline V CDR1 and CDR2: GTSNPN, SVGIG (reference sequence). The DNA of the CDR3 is TGTGCTTGGACACTACGTAGAGGGCTTAACACTGAAGCTTTCTTT. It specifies CAWTLRRGLNTEAFF. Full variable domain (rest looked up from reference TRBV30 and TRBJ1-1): SQTIHQWPATLVQPVGSPLSLECTVEGTSNPNLYWYRQAAGRGLQLLFYSVGIGQISSEVPQNLSASRPQDRQFILSSKKLLLSDSGFYLCAWTLRRGLNTEAFFGQGTRLTVV.

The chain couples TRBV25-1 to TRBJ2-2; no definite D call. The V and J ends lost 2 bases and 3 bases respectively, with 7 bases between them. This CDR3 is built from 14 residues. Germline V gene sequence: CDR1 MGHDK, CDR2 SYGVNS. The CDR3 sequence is CASSEAPDTGELFF. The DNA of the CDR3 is TGTGCCAGCAGTGAAGCCCCGGACACCGGGGAGCTGTTTTTT.

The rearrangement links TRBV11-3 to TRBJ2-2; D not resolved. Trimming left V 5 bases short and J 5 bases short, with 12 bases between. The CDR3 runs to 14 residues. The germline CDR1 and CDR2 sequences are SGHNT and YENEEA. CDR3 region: CASSPGQKTGELFF. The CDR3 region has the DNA TGTGCCAGCAGCCCGGGCCAGAAAACCGGGGAGCTGTTTTTT. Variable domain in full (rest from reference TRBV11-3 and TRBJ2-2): EAGVVQSPRYKIIEKKQPVAFWCNPISGHNTLYWYLQNLGQGPELLIRYENEEAVDDSQLPKDRFSAERLKGVDSTLKIQPAELGDSAVYLCASSPGQKTGELFFGEGSRLTVL.

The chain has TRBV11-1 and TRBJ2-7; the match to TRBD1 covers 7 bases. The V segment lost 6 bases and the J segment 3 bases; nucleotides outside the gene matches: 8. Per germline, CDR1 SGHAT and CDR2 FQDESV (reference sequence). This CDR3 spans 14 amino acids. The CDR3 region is CASRQTGAIYEQYF. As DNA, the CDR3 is TGTGCCAGCAGACAAACAGGGGCCATCTACGAGCAGTACTTC.

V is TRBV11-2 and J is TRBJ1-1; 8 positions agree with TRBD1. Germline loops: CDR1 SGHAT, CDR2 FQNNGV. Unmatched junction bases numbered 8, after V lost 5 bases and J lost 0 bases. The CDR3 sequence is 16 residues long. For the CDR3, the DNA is TGTGCCAGCAGCCACCGACAGGGGTTGATGAACACTGAAGCTTTCTTT. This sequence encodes CASSHRQGLMNTEAFF.

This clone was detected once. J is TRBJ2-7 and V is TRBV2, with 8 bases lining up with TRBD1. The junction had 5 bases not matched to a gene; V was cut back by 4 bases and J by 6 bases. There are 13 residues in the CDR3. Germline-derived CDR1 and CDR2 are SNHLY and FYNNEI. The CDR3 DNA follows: TGTGCCAGCAGTGGGCAGGGGGCGGGCGAGCAGTACTTC. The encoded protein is CASSGQGAGEQYF. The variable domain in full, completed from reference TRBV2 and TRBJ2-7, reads EPEVTQTPSHQVTQMGQEVILRCVPISNHLYFYWYRQILGQKVEFLVSFYNNEISEKSEIFDDQFSVERPDGSNFTLKIRSTKLEDSAMYFCASSGQGAGEQYFGPGTRLTVT.

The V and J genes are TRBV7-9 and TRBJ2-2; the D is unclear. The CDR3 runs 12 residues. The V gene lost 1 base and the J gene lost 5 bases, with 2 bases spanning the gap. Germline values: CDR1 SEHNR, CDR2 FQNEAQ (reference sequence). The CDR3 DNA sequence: TGTGCCAGCAGCTTAGATACCGGGGAGCTGTTTTTT. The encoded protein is CASSLDTGELFF.

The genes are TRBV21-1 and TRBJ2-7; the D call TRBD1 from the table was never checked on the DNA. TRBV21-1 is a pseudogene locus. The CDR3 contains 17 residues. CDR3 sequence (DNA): TGTGCCAGCAGCAAAGGAGGGCAGGGACAGGGGAGCTACGAGCAGTACTTC. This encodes CASSKGGQGQGSYEQYF.

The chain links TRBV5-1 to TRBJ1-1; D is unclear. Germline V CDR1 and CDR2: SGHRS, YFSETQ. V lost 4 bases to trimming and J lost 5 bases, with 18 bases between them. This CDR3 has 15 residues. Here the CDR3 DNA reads TGCGCCAGCAGCCCAGACCAGAGTGTGTATACTGAAGCTTTCTTT. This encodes CASSPDQSVYTEAFF.

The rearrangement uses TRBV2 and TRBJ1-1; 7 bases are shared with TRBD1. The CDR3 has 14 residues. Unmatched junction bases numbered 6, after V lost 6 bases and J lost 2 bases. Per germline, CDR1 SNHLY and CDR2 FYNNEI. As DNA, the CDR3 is TGTGCCAGCAGCCCCGCAGGGGGAAACACTGAAGCTTTCTTT. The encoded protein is CASSPAGGNTEAFF.

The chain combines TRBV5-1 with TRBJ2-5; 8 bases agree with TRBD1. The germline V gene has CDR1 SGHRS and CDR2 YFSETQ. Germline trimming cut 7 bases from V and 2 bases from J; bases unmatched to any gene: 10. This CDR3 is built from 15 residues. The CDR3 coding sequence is TGCGCCAGCGGGTGGGGCAGGGGGCCTCAAGAGACCCAGTACTTC. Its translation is CASGWGRGPQETQYF.

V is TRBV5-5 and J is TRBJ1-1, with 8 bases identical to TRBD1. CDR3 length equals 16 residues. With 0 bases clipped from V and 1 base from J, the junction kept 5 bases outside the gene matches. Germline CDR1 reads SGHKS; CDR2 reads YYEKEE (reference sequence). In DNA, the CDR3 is TGTGCCAGCAGCTTGGTAGGGGACAGGTGGAACACTGAAGCTTTCTTT. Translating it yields CASSLVGDRWNTEAFF.

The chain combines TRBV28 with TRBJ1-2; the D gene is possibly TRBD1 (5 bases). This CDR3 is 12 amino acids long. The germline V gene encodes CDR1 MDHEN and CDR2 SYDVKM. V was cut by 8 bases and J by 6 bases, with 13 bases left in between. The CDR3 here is CASWERGDGYTF. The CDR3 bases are TGTGCCAGCTGGGAGCGGGGGGATGGCTACACCTTC.

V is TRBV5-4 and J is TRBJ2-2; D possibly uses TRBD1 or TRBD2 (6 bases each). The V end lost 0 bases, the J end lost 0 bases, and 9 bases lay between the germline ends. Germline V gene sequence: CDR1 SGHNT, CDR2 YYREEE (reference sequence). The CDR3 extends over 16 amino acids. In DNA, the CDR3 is TGTGCCAGCAGCTTGGGGGGGGCCTCGAACACCGGGGAGCTGTTTTTT. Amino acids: CASSLGGASNTGELFF.

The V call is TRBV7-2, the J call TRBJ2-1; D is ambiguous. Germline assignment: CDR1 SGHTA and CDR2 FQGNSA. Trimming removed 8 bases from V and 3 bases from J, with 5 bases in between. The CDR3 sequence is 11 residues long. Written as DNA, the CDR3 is TGTGCCAGCGGGGTCTACAATGAGCAGTTCTTC. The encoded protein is CASGVYNEQFF. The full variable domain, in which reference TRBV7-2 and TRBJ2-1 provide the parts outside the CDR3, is GAGVSQSPSNKVTEKGKDVELRCDPISGHTALYWYRQSLGQGLEFLIYFQGNSAPDKSGLPSDRFSAERTGGSVSTLTIQRTQQEDSAVYLCASGVYNEQFFGPGTRLTVL.

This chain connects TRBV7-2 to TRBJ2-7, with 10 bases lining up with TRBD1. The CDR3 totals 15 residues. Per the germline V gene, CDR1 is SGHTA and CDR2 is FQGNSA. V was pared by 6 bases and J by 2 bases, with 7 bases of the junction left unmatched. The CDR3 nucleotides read TGTGCCAGCAGGAAGGTGGGGACAGGGGCCTACGAGCAGTACTTC. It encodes CASRKVGTGAYEQYF.

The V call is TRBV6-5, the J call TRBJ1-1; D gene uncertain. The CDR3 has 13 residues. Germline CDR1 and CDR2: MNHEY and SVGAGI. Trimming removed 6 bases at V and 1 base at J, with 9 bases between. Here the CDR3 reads CASRYTENTEAFF. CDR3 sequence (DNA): TGTGCCAGCAGGTATACAGAGAACACTGAAGCTTTCTTT.